Sequencing of this TCR beta chain was carried out in a study of blood T cell repertoires in COVID-19. On the study more broadly: The study drew acute and convalescent COVID-19 samples from the United States, Italy and Spain. From T cells, B-cell-depleted T cells, or PBMCs came the material, which was cDNA or gDNA.

Per the study methods: Estimated nucleated cell counts came from reference gene primer amplification. Measured with immunoSEQ multiplex PCR; TCRdb has only the in-frame clones, and not every one. The D gene and trimming were derived from the DNA, and the V and J assignments and clone size from that table. The repertoire holds about 230,000 clones, about 90% seen once, with 2% to 3% in the top ten. V dropped 3 bases and J dropped 4; count of bases not matched to a gene: 8. There are 15 residues in the CDR3. Germline V gene lookup returns CDR1 SGHRS and CDR2 YFSETQ. It was during active infection that Seattle patients were enrolled and then longitudinally followed.

The sequenced material came from peripheral blood. The gene calls are TRBV5-1 and TRBJ2-7, with 9 nucleotides matching TRBD1. The TCR sequence derives from a man aged 30-40 years with COVID-19, enrolled during active disease. The CDR3 reads CASSSRGQGLYEQYF. In DNA, the CDR3 is TGCGCCAGCAGCTCCCGGGGACAGGGCTTGTACGAGCAGTACTTC. Supplemented by reference TRBV5-1 and TRBJ2-7, the full variable domain reads KAGVTQTPRYLIKTRGQQVTLSCSPISGHRSVSWYQQTPGQGLQFLFEYFSETQRNKGNFPGRFSGRQFSNSRSEMNVSTLELGDSALYLCASSSRGQGLYEQYFGPGTRLTVT.